What follows are 20 T cell receptor beta chains derived from one specimen sequenced in a study of blood T cell repertoires in COVID-19 (dated by TCRdb to 2018 to 2021). The library was generated by the immunoSEQ multiplex PCR assay. This immuneACCESS table, as held by TCRdb, lists in-frame sequences with V and J called but not all clones. Of the missing ones, under half trace to an unresolved V gene in checked studies; the others have no known cause. This sample comprises 45,000 to 55,000 clones, just over 85% of them detected only once. About 10% of the sample is taken by the ten largest. Source material: peripheral blood. These receptors all come from a man aged 70-80 years with active COVID-19.

The chain recombines TRBV5-8 with TRBJ2-2; 8 bases match TRBD1. CDR1 and CDR2 (germline): SGHTS, YDEGEE. The ends lost 4 bases at V and 6 bases at J; junction bases unmatched: 2. The CDR3 length is 13 residues. Here the CDR3 reads CASSPQGAGELFF. Here the CDR3 DNA reads TGTGCCAGCAGCCCACAGGGGGCCGGGGAGCTGTTTTTT.

This clone was counted a few times. V and J are TRBV24-1 and TRBJ2-7, with 8 positions matching TRBD1. There are 14 residues in the CDR3. V dropped 5 bases and J dropped 3; count of bases not matched to a gene: 5. The germline CDR1 and CDR2 sequences are KGHDR and SFDVKD. The chain's CDR3 is CATSGTGQGYEQYF. For the CDR3, the DNA is TGTGCCACCAGTGGTACCGGACAGGGCTACGAGCAGTACTTC.

The CDR3 here is CASIRQGRDSPLHF. CDR3 coding DNA: TGTGCCAGCATCCGCCAGGGTCGCGATTCACCCCTCCACTTT. This rearrangement joins TRBV6-5 to TRBJ1-6, with D perhaps matching TRBD1 (5 bases). This CDR3 is built from 14 residues. Germline values: CDR1 MNHEY, CDR2 SVGAGI. V was pared by 7 bases and J by 8 bases, with 15 bases between.

The gene calls are TRBV24-1 and TRBJ2-3, with TRBD2 identical over 8 bases. Germline trimming cut 3 bases from V and 2 bases from J; bases unmatched to any gene: 12. Germline CDR1 and CDR2: KGHDR and SFDVKD. The CDR3 totals 18 residues. The CDR3 reads CATSDMAGAGEITDTQYF. For the CDR3, the DNA is TGTGCCACCAGTGATATGGCGGGAGCGGGGGAAATCACAGATACGCAGTATTTT.

This chain joins TRBV9 and TRBJ2-7; D might be TRBD1 (5 bases). This CDR3 is built from 16 residues. The germline gives CDR1 SGDLS, CDR2 YYNGEE. The V gene lost 2 bases and the J gene lost 2 bases, with 17 bases spanning the gap. The CDR3 DNA reads as TGTGCCAGCAGCGTCAAACCCTGGACAATCCCCTACGAGCAGTACTTC. Translating it yields CASSVKPWTIPYEQYF.

The CDR3 nucleotides read TGCGCCAGCAGCTTGGCGGGGTCCTACGAGCAGTACTTC. Its protein product is CASSLAGSYEQYF. The chain links TRBV5-1 to TRBJ2-7, with TRBD2 as a possible D gene (5 bases). V was clipped by 0 bases and J by 1 base, with 5 bases between them. Per germline, CDR1 SGHRS and CDR2 YFSETQ. The CDR3 covers 13 residues.

This clone appeared once. The chain uses TRBV27 and TRBJ2-7; 7 bases are a match to TRBD2. The germline CDR1 and CDR2 sequences are MNHEY and SMNVEV (reference sequence). Trimming removed 7 bases from V and 6 bases from J; junction bases left unmatched: 12. This CDR3 is 14 amino acids long. The CDR3 coding sequence is TGTGCCAGCACACAAACAAGCGGACTAGTCGAGCAGTACTTC. It translates to CASTQTSGLVEQYF.

Only one count was recorded for this clone. This chain uses TRBV7-3 with TRBJ2-3, with 14 positions matching TRBD2. Per the germline V gene, CDR1 is SGHTA and CDR2 is FQGTGA. The CDR3 has 21 residues. V lost 2 bases to trimming and J lost 5 bases; unmatched junction nucleotides: 18. The CDR3 loop is CASSLQASAPGLAGVGDTQYF. The DNA for the CDR3 is TGTGCCAGCAGCTTACAGGCCAGCGCTCCGGGACTAGCGGGGGTTGGAGATACGCAGTATTTT.

The rearrangement links TRBV19 to TRBJ1-1; D might be TRBD1 (5 bases). Germline V gene sequence: CDR1 LNHDA, CDR2 SQIVND (reference sequence). V was trimmed by 5 bases and J by 5 bases, leaving 12 bases between them. This CDR3 has 13 residues. This chain's CDR3 is CASSFQRGTEAFF. CDR3 in DNA: TGTGCCAGTAGTTTCCAACGGGGGACTGAAGCTTTCTTT.

The chain combines TRBV9 with TRBJ2-1; 10 bases are shared with TRBD2. The V gene's germline CDR1 is SGDLS and CDR2 YYNGEE. The V gene end was trimmed by 2 bases and the J gene end by 6 bases; junction bases not matched to a gene: 5. This CDR3 is built from 15 residues. CDR3 DNA: TGTGCCAGCAGCGTCCTAGCGGGGGCCGGCAATGAGCAGTTCTTC. This encodes CASSVLAGAGNEQFF.

The V gene is TRBV24-1, the J gene TRBJ2-1; a possible D gene is TRBD2 (6 bases). The germline gives CDR1 KGHDR, CDR2 SFDVKD. Trimming pared 2 bases from V and 8 bases from J, leaving 6 bases between. The CDR3 totals 12 residues. CDR3 residues: CATSDWGDEQFF. The CDR3 DNA follows: TGTGCCACCAGTGATTGGGGGGATGAGCAGTTCTTC.

The chain combines TRBV20-1 with TRBJ2-1; 7 bases map to TRBD2. Germline V lookup: CDR1 DFQATT, CDR2 SNEGSKA (reference sequence). The CDR3 has 16 amino acids. J was trimmed by 2 bases and V by 3 bases; bases with no gene match: 10. CDR3 coding DNA: TGCAGTGCTAGTAGCGTCCCTAGCGGCGCCTACAATGAGCAGTTCTTC. Its protein product is CSASSVPSGAYNEQFF.

The chain employs TRBV3-1 (or the pseudogene TRBV3-2) and TRBJ1-1; D is unresolved. V was clipped by 0 bases and J by 1 base, with 9 bases between them. The CDR3 totals 15 residues. The germline gives CDR1 LGHDT, CDR2 YNNKEL (reference sequence). The CDR3 nucleotides are TGTGCCAGCAGCCAAGATTTGGCCAGGAACACTGAAGCTTTCTTT. It codes for CASSQDLARNTEAFF.

The chain uses TRBV6-6 and TRBJ2-5; tentatively, D is TRBD1 (5 bases). The CDR3 length is 14 residues. The germline V gene has CDR1 MNHNY and CDR2 SVGAGI (reference sequence). V shed 5 bases and J shed 2 bases, with 12 bases lying between them. The chain's CDR3 is CASSDWGVQETQYF. Written as DNA, the CDR3 is TGTGCCAGCAGTGATTGGGGCGTACAAGAGACCCAGTACTTC.

The chain is built from TRBV4-2 and TRBJ2-5; D is unresolved. Germline CDR1 reads LGHNA; CDR2 reads YNFKEQ. The ends were cut back, 0 bases at V and 5 bases at J, with 4 bases in the middle. This CDR3 contains 12 residues. CDR3 DNA: TGTGCCAGCAGCCAAGAGGGCGAGACCCAGTACTTC. The encoded protein is CASSQEGETQYF.

This clone appeared a single time. The CDR3 is CASSFRGGSYEQYF. DNA of the CDR3: TGTGCCAGCAGCTTTAGAGGGGGCTCCTACGAGCAGTACTTC. The chain uses TRBV7-9 and TRBJ2-7, with D possibly TRBD1 on 6 matching bases. Trimming shortened V by 3 bases and J by 0 bases, and 9 bases separated the two germline ends. The germline V gene has CDR1 SEHNR and CDR2 FQNEAQ (reference sequence). The CDR3 has 14 amino acids.

The CDR3 nucleotides read TGTGCCAGCAGCCAAGAGCACAGGGAGTATCAGCCCCAGCATTTT. Amino acids: CASSQEHREYQPQHF. This chain links TRBV4-2 with TRBJ1-5, with TRBD1 as a possible D gene (6 bases). CDR3 length: 15 amino acids. Germline-derived CDR1 and CDR2 are LGHNA and YNFKEQ. With 0 bases removed from V and 5 bases from J, the gap between germline ends came to 11 bases.

This chain connects TRBV2 to TRBJ1-6; D gene unclear. V lost 1 base to trimming and J lost 10 bases, with 11 bases between them. The CDR3 spans 14 residues. The germline V gene has CDR1 SNHLY and CDR2 FYNNEI. CDR3 DNA: TGTGCCAGCAGTGAAGGATGGCCCGGGTCACCCCTCCACTTT. It specifies CASSEGWPGSPLHF.

CDR3 region: CASSRLPGGRDTEAFF. CDR3 coding DNA: TGTGCCAGTAGCAGACTCCCGGGGGGGCGGGACACTGAAGCTTTCTTT. The J gene is TRBJ1-1, the V gene TRBV19; the D gene is possibly TRBD1 (6 bases). CDR3 length equals 16 residues. The V gene's germline CDR1 is LNHDA and CDR2 SQIVND (reference sequence). Trimming removed 6 bases at V and 3 bases at J, with 20 bases between.

This clone was detected a few times. This chain uses TRBV4-3 with TRBJ1-2, with 8 bases that match TRBD1. This CDR3 contains 15 residues. J gave up 4 bases and V 1 base, and 5 bases lay outside the gene matches. Looked up from germline, CDR1 is LGHNA and CDR2 is YSLEER. CDR3: CASSQGGQGTYGYTF. In DNA, the CDR3 is TGCGCCAGCAGCCAAGGAGGACAGGGAACCTATGGCTACACCTTC.